The entry below describes one TCR beta chain. Its antigen is unknown. Use of 60 Vbeta and 13 Jbeta primers characterized the PCR. Some clones are missing from TCRdb's copy, which holds only in-frame ones; the method was immunoSEQ multiplex PCR. This table holds about 38,000 clones, 86% found once. These data originate in a study of cytomegalovirus exposure and HLA in healthy donors. Study-level results: Among the most significant clusters, several appeared linked to common viral pathogens in a later analysis. Presence/absence analyses took donor sequencing depth as roughly uniform.

The CDR3 covers 15 residues. V was pared by 6 bases and J by 2 bases, with 15 bases between. Germline V CDR1 and CDR2: MNHEY, SVGAGI. The sequencing sample was made of PBMCs. The chain is built from TRBV6-5 and TRBJ2-3; D possibly corresponds to TRBD2 (5 bases). The TCR comes from a woman between 35 and 50 years old in good health and CMV-seropositive. This CDR3 is CASSSSGYLTDTQYF. The CDR3 DNA sequence: TGTGCCAGCAGCTCGAGCGGATACCTCACAGATACGCAGTATTTT.